The clone carrying this TCR beta chain was seen only a few times. This entry comes from a study of identical twins. The CDR3 totals 17 residues. TCRdb re-called the 5' RACE reads through MiXCR, storing one row per CDR3 protein. This table has 1.5 million to 2 million distinct CDR3 sequences, about 32% appearing once. Sequenced input: cord blood. The V call is TRBV21-1, the J call TRBJ2-3; TRBD2, the table's D call, was not compared with the DNA. TRBV21-1 is recorded as a pseudogene. This TCR came from a newborn girl in good health. The CDR3 protein is CASSKGWQSEEADTQYF. DNA of the CDR3: TGTGCCAGCAGCAAAGGGTGGCAGAGTGAGGAGGCAGATACGCAGTATTTT.